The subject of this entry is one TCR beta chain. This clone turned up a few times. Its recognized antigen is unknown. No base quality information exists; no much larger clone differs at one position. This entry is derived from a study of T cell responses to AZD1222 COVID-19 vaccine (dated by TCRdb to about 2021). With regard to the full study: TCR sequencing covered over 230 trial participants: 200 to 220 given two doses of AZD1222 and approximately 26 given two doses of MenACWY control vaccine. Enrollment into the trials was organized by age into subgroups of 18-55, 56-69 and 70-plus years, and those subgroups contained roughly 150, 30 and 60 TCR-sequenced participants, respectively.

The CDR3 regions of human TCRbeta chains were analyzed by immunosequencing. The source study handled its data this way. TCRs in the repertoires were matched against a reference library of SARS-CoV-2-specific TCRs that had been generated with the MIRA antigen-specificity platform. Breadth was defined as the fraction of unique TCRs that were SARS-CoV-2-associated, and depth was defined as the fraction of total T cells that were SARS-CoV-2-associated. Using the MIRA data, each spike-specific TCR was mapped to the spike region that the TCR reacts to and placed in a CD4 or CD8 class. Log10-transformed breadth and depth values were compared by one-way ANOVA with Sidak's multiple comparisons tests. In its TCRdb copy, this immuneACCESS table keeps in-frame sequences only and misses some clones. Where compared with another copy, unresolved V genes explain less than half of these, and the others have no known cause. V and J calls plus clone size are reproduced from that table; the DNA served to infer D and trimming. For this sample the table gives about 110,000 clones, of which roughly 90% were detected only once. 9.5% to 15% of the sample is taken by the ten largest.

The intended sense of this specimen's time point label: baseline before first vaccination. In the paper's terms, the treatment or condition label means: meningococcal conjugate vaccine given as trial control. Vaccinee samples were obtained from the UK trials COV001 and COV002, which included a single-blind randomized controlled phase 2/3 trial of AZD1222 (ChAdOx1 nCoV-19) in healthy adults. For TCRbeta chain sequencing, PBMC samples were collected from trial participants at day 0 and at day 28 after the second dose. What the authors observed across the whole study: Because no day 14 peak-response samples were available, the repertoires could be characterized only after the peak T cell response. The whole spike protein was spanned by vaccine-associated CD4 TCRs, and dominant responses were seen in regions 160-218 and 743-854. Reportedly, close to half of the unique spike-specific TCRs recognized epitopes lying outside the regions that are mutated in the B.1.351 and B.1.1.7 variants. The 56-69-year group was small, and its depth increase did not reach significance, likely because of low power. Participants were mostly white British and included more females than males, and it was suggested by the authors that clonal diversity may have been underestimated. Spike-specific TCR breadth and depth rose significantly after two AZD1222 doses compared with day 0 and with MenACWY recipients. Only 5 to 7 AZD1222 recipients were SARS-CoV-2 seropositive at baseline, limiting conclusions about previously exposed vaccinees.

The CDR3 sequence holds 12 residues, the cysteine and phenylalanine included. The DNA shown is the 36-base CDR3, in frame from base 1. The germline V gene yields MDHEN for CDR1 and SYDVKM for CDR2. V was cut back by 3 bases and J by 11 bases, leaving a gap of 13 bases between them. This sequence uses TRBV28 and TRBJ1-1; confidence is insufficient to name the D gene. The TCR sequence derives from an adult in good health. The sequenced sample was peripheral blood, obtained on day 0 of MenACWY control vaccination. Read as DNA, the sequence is TGTGCCAGCAGTTTTGTTACGGGGTCGGCTTTCTTT. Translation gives CASSFVTGSAFF.